One and the same sample provided the 27 T cell receptor beta chains below, sequenced in a study of CXCR3-negative and CXCR3-positive naive CD8 T cells (dated by TCRdb to the late 2010s). General study outcomes and caveats: Compared with CXCR3-negative naive cells, CXCR3-positive naive cells had TRB CDR3s with higher hydrophobicity (lower Kidera factor 4), lower energy, and higher strength and volume indices.

For these receptors, no antigen is known. Data came from a NextSeq 550. The Human TCR Profiling Kit (MiLaboratory) was used to prepare UMI-labeled 5' RACE TRB cDNA libraries. After reprocessing by TCRdb, each CDR3 protein sequence is one entry, and no DNA is given. The sample table includes tens of thousands of distinct CDR3 sequences. The ten top clones hold approximately 0.67% of the sample. Sequencing used naive CXCR3+ CD8+ T cells from blood. The cell subset or site label of this sample denotes: CD45RO-CCR7+CD27+CD95- naive CD8+ T cells expressing CXCR3 (TNR3+). The receptors here all came from a human donor in good health. Some clones in this sample may be carry-over from other donors' samples.

V and J are TRBV15 and TRBJ2-1. The CDR3 sequence is 16 residues long. The germline V gene has CDR1 LNHNV and CDR2 YYDKDF (reference sequence). CDR3 sequence reads: CATSRDGASAYNEQFF.

The V gene is TRBV5-1, the J gene TRBJ2-7; checking the TCRdb D call of TRBD1 is not possible without DNA. CDR1 and CDR2 from the germline V gene are SGHRS and YFSETQ. CDR3 length: 13 amino acids. The CDR3: CASSLTGSYEQYF.

The chain has TRBV28 and TRBJ2-1. CDR1 is MDHEN, CDR2 SYDVKM, per germline. The CDR3 contains 14 residues. CDR3 in amino acids: CASCAIGTYNEQFF. Full variable domain (rest looked up from reference TRBV28 and TRBJ2-1): DVKVTQSSRYLVKRTGEKVFLECVQDMDHENMFWYRQDPGLGLRLIYFSYDVKMKEKGDIPEGYSVSREKKERFSLILESASTNQTSMYLCASCAIGTYNEQFFGPGTRLTVL.

This sequence joins TRBV28 and TRBJ2-1; TCRdb calls TRBD1, which cannot be checked without DNA. The CDR3 is 16 residues long. Germline CDR1 reads MDHEN; CDR2 reads SYDVKM. CDR3 protein: CASSTSGPPKYNEQFF.

This chain uses TRBV24-1 with TRBJ2-5. This CDR3 comprises 15 residues. The germline V gene has CDR1 KGHDR and CDR2 SFDVKD. The CDR3 here is CATSGPAGDGKTQYF.

The rearrangement uses TRBV4-1 and TRBJ1-2. The V gene's germline CDR1 is MGHRA and CDR2 YSYEKL. The CDR3 has 17 residues. This CDR3 reads CASSQESEVFPSYGYTF.

The V gene is TRBV5-1, the J gene TRBJ2-7; the D call from TCRdb, TRBD2, cannot be confirmed without DNA. Germline V lookup: CDR1 SGHRS, CDR2 YFSETQ. CDR3 length: 18 residues. Here the CDR3 reads CASSFGSGLAGARYEQYF.

The chain has TRBV6-1 and TRBJ1-1. The CDR3 is 11 residues long. Germline values: CDR1 MNHNS, CDR2 SASEGT. CDR3 region: CASRGTTEAFF.

This chain connects TRBV7-9 to TRBJ2-5; TCRdb outputs TRBD1, but without DNA this stays unchecked. Germline V gene sequence: CDR1 SEHNR, CDR2 FQNEAQ (reference sequence). CDR3 length equals 14 residues. CDR3 amino acids: CASSLEGDIETQYF.

V is TRBV5-1 and J is TRBJ2-3; checking the TCRdb D call of TRBD1 is not possible without DNA. Per germline, CDR1 SGHRS and CDR2 YFSETQ. CDR3 length equals 16 residues. Here the CDR3 reads CASSFAGRDRTDTQYF.

The gene calls are TRBV28 and TRBJ2-1; the TCRdb call, TRBD1, lacks DNA for checking. This CDR3 is built from 17 residues. Germline loops: CDR1 MDHEN, CDR2 SYDVKM. The chain's CDR3 is CASRPLWDSPTYNEQFF.

The chain links TRBV5-1 to TRBJ2-5; with no DNA, the TCRdb D assignment of TRBD1 cannot be verified. CDR1 and CDR2 from the germline V gene are SGHRS and YFSETQ. CDR3 length: 16 amino acids. The CDR3 sequence is CASHPSRSYKGETQYF.

V usage is TRBV12-3 or TRBV12-4 and J usage is TRBJ2-3; TCRdb's D call of TRBD1 is untestable without DNA. There are 13 residues in the CDR3. CDR3 in amino acids: CASSSTGADTQYF.

The genes are TRBV11-2 and TRBJ2-7; TCRdb proposes TRBD1, but this gene call is untestable without DNA. The V gene's germline CDR1 is SGHAT and CDR2 FQNNGV. The CDR3 consists of 15 residues. CDR3: CASSSGSGAPLEQYF.

This chain joins TRBV11-2 and TRBJ2-7; the TRBD2 assignment by TCRdb is unverifiable without DNA. The CDR3 extends over 15 amino acids. Germline loops: CDR1 SGHAT, CDR2 FQNNGV. The CDR3 loop reads CASSFPGLADYEQYF.

This chain connects TRBV5-1 to TRBJ1-2; TCRdb's D call, TRBD1, is unchecked because there is no DNA. The germline V gene encodes CDR1 SGHRS and CDR2 YFSETQ. The CDR3 consists of 15 residues. The CDR3 sequence: CASSPNGGNNYGYTF.

V is TRBV7-9 and J is TRBJ2-3. CDR3 length equals 14 residues. The V gene's germline CDR1 is SEHNR and CDR2 FQNEAQ (reference sequence). CDR3 region: CASSLEDATDTQYF.

This chain connects TRBV6-2 or TRBV6-3 to TRBJ2-1; no DNA is available, so the TRBD2 call from TCRdb remains unchecked. Germline V gene sequence: CDR1 MNHEY, CDR2 SVGEGT. The CDR3 length is 23 residues. CDR3 region: CASSRPSYLAGGAEVDSYNEQFF.

This rearrangement joins TRBV7-9 to TRBJ1-1. CDR1 and CDR2 (germline): SEHNR, FQNEAQ (reference sequence). The CDR3 runs to 12 residues. The CDR3 is CASSLVGNEAFF.

The gene calls are TRBV12-3 or TRBV12-4 and TRBJ2-1. This CDR3 spans 15 amino acids. The CDR3 sequence is CASSPYGSSYNEQFF.

Here the CDR3 reads CASSFAHSGANVLTF. The chain has TRBV28 and TRBJ2-6. Germline V lookup: CDR1 MDHEN, CDR2 SYDVKM. This CDR3 contains 15 residues.

The chain is built from TRBV20-1 and TRBJ2-7. CDR1 is DFQATT and CDR2 is SNEGSKA in the germline V gene (reference sequence). This CDR3 has 14 amino acids. CDR3 sequence reads: CSASTSELSYEQYF.

The chain couples TRBV29-1 to TRBJ2-1; TCRdb selects TRBD2, and the lack of DNA leaves this call unchecked. The germline V gene encodes CDR1 SQVTM and CDR2 ANQGSEA. The CDR3 consists of 15 residues. CDR3 residues: CSVIAGGLVANEQFF.

CDR3 sequence reads: CATSRDRVAGGEQFF. The V and J genes are TRBV15 and TRBJ2-1; with no DNA, the TCRdb D assignment of TRBD2 cannot be verified. The CDR3 runs 15 residues. CDR1 is LNHNV, CDR2 YYDKDF, per germline (reference sequence).

This chain joins TRBV6-1 and TRBJ2-3; TCRdb outputs TRBD1, but without DNA this stays unchecked. Germline V gene lookup returns CDR1 MNHNS and CDR2 SASEGT. The CDR3 extends over 18 amino acids. The CDR3 is CASSGKFYRGQGGDTQYF.

V and J are TRBV6-5 and TRBJ1-2. Germline V gives CDR1 MNHEY, CDR2 SVGAGI. The CDR3 runs to 13 residues. The chain's CDR3 is CASTLGGLSGYTF.

CDR3 protein: CASSLVLLGDTQYF. The chain is built from TRBV7-9 and TRBJ2-3. The CDR3 has 14 residues. Germline CDR1 is SEHNR and CDR2 is FQNEAQ (reference sequence).